What follows is one T cell receptor (beta chain) and its context. Germline CDR1 is LNHDA and CDR2 is SQIVND (reference sequence). The CDR3 sequence is 16 residues long. V was clipped by 5 bases and J by 5 bases, with 21 bases between them. This sample is drawn from a study of blood T cell repertoires in COVID-19. Study-wide context: Samples representing acute and convalescent COVID-19 were sourced from the United States, Italy and Spain. The analysed material was cDNA or gDNA that came from T cells, B-cell-depleted T cells, or PBMCs.

Authors' methods: Nucleated cell counts were estimated from reference gene primer amplification. Profiled with immunoSEQ multiplex PCR; TCRdb holds only in-frame clones, not every one. V and J calls and clone size are given by that table; D and trimming were obtained from the DNA. The sample holds tens of thousands of clones; over 80% are singletons and the top ten take about 31%. The sequence derives from a woman of 80 years or more with acute or convalescent COVID-19. Sequencing input: peripheral blood. V gene TRBV19 combines with J gene TRBJ1-2; D is unresolved. CDR3 nucleotide sequence: TGTGCCAGTAGTTCAACGGGGAGGACGGAGGCTTATGGCTACACCTTC. It encodes CASSSTGRTEAYGYTF.